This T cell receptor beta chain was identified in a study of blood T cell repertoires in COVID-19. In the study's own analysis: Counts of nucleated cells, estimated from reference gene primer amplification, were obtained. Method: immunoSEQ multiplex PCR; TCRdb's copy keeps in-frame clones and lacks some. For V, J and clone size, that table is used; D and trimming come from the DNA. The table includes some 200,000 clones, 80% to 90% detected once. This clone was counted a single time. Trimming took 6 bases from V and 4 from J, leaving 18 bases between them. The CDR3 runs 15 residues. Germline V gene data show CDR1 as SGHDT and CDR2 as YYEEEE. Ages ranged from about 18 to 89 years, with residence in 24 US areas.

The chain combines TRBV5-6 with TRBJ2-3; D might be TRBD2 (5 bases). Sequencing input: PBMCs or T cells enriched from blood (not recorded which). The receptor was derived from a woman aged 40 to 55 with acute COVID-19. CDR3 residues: CASTLDHEGADTQYF. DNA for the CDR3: TGTGCCAGCACCCTAGACCACGAGGGCGCAGATACGCAGTATTTT. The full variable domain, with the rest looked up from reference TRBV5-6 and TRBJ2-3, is DAGVTQSPTHLIKTRGQQVTLRCSPKSGHDTVSWYQQALGQGPQFIFQYYEEEERQRGNFPDRFSGHQFPNYSSELNVNALLLGDSALYLCASTLDHEGADTQYFGPGTRLTVL.